The following is a TCR beta chain sequence with its context. This entry is derived from a study of cytomegalovirus exposure and HLA in healthy donors. As for the study in general: As an earlier analysis found, some 170 million T cells yielded about 120 million unique TCR beta sequences. Most donors, 70% to 85% of a few hundred genotyped, fell in the Caucasian-associated ancestry cluster.

The PCR employed 60 Vbeta primers together with 13 Jbeta primers. Profiled with immunoSEQ multiplex PCR; TCRdb holds only in-frame clones, not every one. This table has tens of thousands of clones, roughly two thirds appearing once. Trimming shortened V by 3 bases and J by 0 bases, and 5 bases separated the two germline ends. The CDR3 has 13 residues. Looked up from germline, CDR1 is SGHDN and CDR2 is FVKESK. The rearrangement uses TRBV14 and TRBJ1-1; D gene unclear. This clonotype was obtained from a woman aged 30 to 39 in good health and CMV-seronegative. The sample consisted of PBMCs. The CDR3 protein is CASSQGVNTEAFF. In nucleotides, the CDR3 is TGTGCCAGCAGCCAGGGAGTGAACACTGAAGCTTTCTTT.